The sequence of this T cell receptor beta chain was determined in a study of metastatic and nonmetastatic thyroid tumors. This clone was seen a few times. Antigen specificity is unknown. Given a much more abundant clone one base away, this may be a read error. The conserved phenylalanine or tryptophan normally closing the CDR3 is absent here, so this likely arose from a read error. Per the study methods: Differences in CDR3 between clinicopathological groups were drawn on to build a classifier intended to discriminate distant-metastatic papillary thyroid cancer patients. MiXCR re-clonotyped the PCR reads for TCRdb. It is TCRdb's table, rather than the study itself, that gives the V and J calls and clone size. The repertoire holds some 22,000 clones, with approximately 23% as singletons. Study findings and constraints: In blood and tumor, TCR beta diversity was reportedly significantly higher in malignant thyroid tumors than in benign nodules.

Among the patients, none had received any treatment before thyroid surgery. The receptor was derived from a female donor with papillary thyroid cancer or a benign thyroid nodule (not recorded which). Some clones in this sample may be carry-over from other donors' samples. Sequencing was carried out using tumor tissue.

This CDR3 is CASRVQDIQYL. Here the CDR3 DNA reads TGTGCCAGCCGCGTCCAGGACATTCAGTACTTA. The V call is TRBV6-1, the J call TRBJ2-4; D call uncertain. The CDR3 spans 11 residues. V was trimmed by 8 bases and J by 8 bases, leaving 10 bases between them. Germline CDR1 is MNHNS and CDR2 is SASEGT.